Listed below are T cell receptor beta chains from one sample, sequenced in a study of T cells in Graves' hyperthyroidism and ophthalmopathy. TCRdb redid the calling of the multiplex PCR reads with MiXCR, one entry per CDR3 protein. The table lists a few hundred thousand distinct CDR3 sequences, roughly 18% of them singletons. The sequenced material came from blood. Receptors were obtained from a woman aged 40-49 years with Graves' ophthalmopathy. Both conserved end residues are part of each CDR3. A D gene is named only where the DNA matches it firmly. Only part of the rows carry a size: once, few, many, or a class if the clone is expanded.

V: TRBV11-2
size: many
J: TRBJ2-5
D: NA
CDR3: CASSFTSDPGVGETQYF
DNA: TGTGCCAGCAGCTTCACTAGCGACCCAGGGGTGGGAGAGACCCAGTACTTC

V: TRBV5-1
size: many
J: TRBJ1-2
D: NA
CDR3: CASSLEQSGGGYGYTF
DNA: TGCGCCAGCAGCTTGGAACAGTCGGGGGGCGGGTATGGCTACACCTTC

V: TRBV4-2
size: many
J: TRBJ1-1
D: NA
CDR3: CASSRDSTDPEAFF
DNA: TGTGCCAGCAGCCGAGACAGTACGGACCCTGAAGCTTTCTTT

V: TRBV5-1
size: many
J: TRBJ1-5
D: NA
CDR3: CASSLEPGNQNQPQHF
DNA: TGCGCCAGCAGCTTGGAACCGGGGAACCAAAATCAGCCCCAGCATTTT

V: TRBV12-3/TRBV12-4
size: medium-sized
J: TRBJ1-5
D: NA
CDR3: CASSLTGPNQPQHF
DNA: TGTGCCAGCAGTCTCACAGGCCCGAATCAGCCCCAGCATTTT

V: TRBV6-1
size: NA
J: TRBJ1-5
D: NA
CDR3: CASSKGSGSIDQPQHF
DNA: TGTGCCAGCAGTAAGGGGTCAGGGTCGATTGATCAGCCCCAGCATTTT

V: TRBV3-1
size: many
J: TRBJ1-3
D: NA
CDR3: CASSQRVTIYF
DNA: TGTGCCAGCAGCCAGAGGGTAACCATATATTTT

V: TRBV11-2
size: many
J: TRBJ2-7
D: TRBD1
CDR3: CASSLVFRDRATEQYF
DNA: TGTGCCAGCAGCTTAGTGTTCAGGGACAGGGCAACGGAGCAGTACTTC

V: TRBV6-2/TRBV6-3
size: NA
J: TRBJ1-1
D: TRBD1
CDR3: CASSGQGRNTEAFF
DNA: TGCGCCAGCAGCGGACAGGGAAGGAACACTGAAGCTTTCTTT

V: TRBV6-5
size: many
J: TRBJ1-1
D: TRBD1
CDR3: CASLSQGVNTEAFF
DNA: TGTGCCAGCTTATCACAGGGGGTGAACACTGAAGCTTTCTTT

V: TRBV15
size: NA
J: TRBJ2-5
D: NA
CDR3: CATSRDADGLWDETQYF
DNA: TGTGCCACCAGCAGAGATGCGGACGGTTTGTGGGATGAGACCCAGTACTTC

V: TRBV2
size: many
J: TRBJ1-2
D: NA
CDR3: CASRPDSGYGYTF
DNA: TGTGCCAGTCGCCCGGACAGCGGGTATGGCTACACCTTC

V: TRBV19
size: many
J: TRBJ1-2
D: NA
CDR3: CASSIAREARGYTF
DNA: TGTGCCAGTAGTATCGCCAGGGAGGCTCGCGGCTACACCTTC

V: TRBV12-3/TRBV12-4
size: NA
J: TRBJ2-5
D: NA
CDR3: CASKRSEGRETQYF
DNA: TGTGCCAGCAAAAGGAGCGAGGGGAGGGAGACCCAGTACTTC

V: TRBV7-9
size: many
J: TRBJ2-7
D: NA
CDR3: CASSHDNYEQYF
DNA: TGTGCCAGCAGCCACGATAACTACGAGCAGTACTTC

V: TRBV12-3/TRBV12-4
size: many
J: TRBJ1-5
D: NA
CDR3: CASSPDYSNQPQHF
DNA: TGTGCCAGCAGCCCAGACTATAGCAATCAGCCCCAGCATTTT

V: TRBV27
size: many
J: TRBJ1-5
D: NA
CDR3: CASSQGSGNQPQHF
DNA: TGTGCCAGCAGTCAGGGAAGTGGCAATCAGCCCCAGCATTTT

V: TRBV18
size: few
J: TRBJ2-3
D: TRBD2
CDR3: CASSPLGLAGTDTQYF
DNA: TGTGCCAGCTCACCACTCGGCCTAGCGGGCACAGATACGCAGTATTTT

V: TRBV6-2/TRBV6-3
size: many
J: TRBJ2-7
D: TRBD2
CDR3: CASSWNPEVRETGEQYF
DNA: TGTGCCAGCAGTTGGAACCCAGAAGTGCGGGAGACGGGGGAGCAGTACTTC

V: TRBV5-1
size: many
J: TRBJ2-2
D: NA
CDR3: CASRQGEAGELFF
DNA: TGCGCCAGCAGGCAGGGAGAAGCCGGGGAGCTGTTTTTT

V: TRBV28
size: NA
J: TRBJ1-1
D: NA
CDR3: CASSHGWSLLIEAFF
DNA: TGTGCCAGCAGCCACGGGTGGTCCTTACTCATTGAAGCTTTCTTT